Each of the 20 T cell receptor beta chains below was sequenced from the same sample in a study of spatial heterogeneity in lung cancer. Overall study findings and caveats: Mutation tallies in tumors tracked expanded intratumoral alpha and beta TCR counts.

Via MiXCR, TCRdb re-called the 5' RACE reads, giving one row per CDR3 protein. The top ten clones hold approximately 11% of a sample with some 7,800 distinct CDR3 sequences, approximately 12% of them seen once. Which antigens these TCRs recognize remains unknown. The time point: sample taken at primary tumor resection. The specimen comprised lung tumor tissue, sampled at surgery. The source is a male donor with early-stage non-small cell lung cancer.

This clonotype was picked up many times. The gene calls are TRBV7-9 and TRBJ2-3, with D perhaps matching TRBD1 (6 bases). Germline V gives CDR1 SEHNR, CDR2 FQNEAQ (reference sequence). The CDR3 loop spans 12 amino acids. Trimming pared 5 bases from V and 4 bases from J, leaving 7 bases between. The CDR3, as DNA: TGTGCCAGCAGCCACAGGGCAGATACGCAGTATTTT. Its protein is CASSHRADTQYF.

This clonotype has ten or more counts. The rearrangement uses TRBV27 and TRBJ2-3, with unresolved D. Trimming cost V 10 bases and J 0 bases, with 11 bases left between them. Germline CDR1 MNHEY, CDR2 SMNVEV (reference sequence). The CDR3 is made up of 13 amino acids. CDR3 region: CATGYSSTDTQYF. For the CDR3, the DNA is TGTGCCACCGGTTATTCTAGCACAGATACGCAGTATTTT.

Many counts were recorded for this clonotype. The chain links TRBV7-9 to TRBJ1-1, with unresolved D. The CDR3 totals 15 residues. Trimming took 5 bases from V and 3 from J, leaving 16 bases between them. CDR1 and CDR2 from the germline V gene are SEHNR and FQNEAQ (reference sequence). In nucleotides, the CDR3 is TGTGCCAGCAGCCTGACGGGAGTGTGGGACACTGAAGCTTTCTTT. Translating gives CASSLTGVWDTEAFF.

This clonotype was seen at least ten times. The gene calls are TRBV5-1 and TRBJ1-1, with D possibly being TRBD1 (6 bases). V lost 4 bases, J lost 0 bases, and 13 bases lay in between. This CDR3 spans 15 amino acids. CDR1 is SGHRS and CDR2 is YFSETQ in the germline V gene. DNA for the CDR3: TGCGCCAGCAGCCCATTGGACAGTATGAACACTGAAGCTTTCTTT. This encodes CASSPLDSMNTEAFF.

The rearrangement links TRBV12-3 or TRBV12-4 to TRBJ2-3; D is unresolved. The V and J ends lost 6 bases and 5 bases respectively, with 6 bases between them. The CDR3 has 11 amino acids. The CDR3 loop is CASSFGDTQYF. The CDR3 region has the DNA TGTGCCAGCAGCTTTGGAGATACGCAGTATTTT.

By share of the sample, this clonotype is medium-sized. This chain connects TRBV15 to TRBJ2-1; 11 bases align to TRBD2. Germline CDR1 and CDR2: LNHNV and YYDKDF (reference sequence). CDR3 length equals 16 residues. The ends lost 0 bases at V and 7 bases at J; junction bases unmatched: 5. The CDR3 DNA reads as TGTGCCACCAGCAGAGATAGCGGGAGGGCTCGGAATGAGCAGTTCTTC. This gives the protein CATSRDSGRARNEQFF. The entire variable domain, with the rest obtained from reference TRBV15 and TRBJ2-1, is as follows: DAMVIQNPRYQVTQFGKPVTLSCSQTLNHNVMYWYQQKSSQAPKLLFHYYDKDFNNEADTPDNFQSRRPNTSFCFLDIRSPGLGDTAMYLCATSRDSGRARNEQFFGPGTRLTVL.

This clonotype appeared a few times. The chain recombines TRBV12-3 or TRBV12-4 with TRBJ2-1; D could derive from TRBD1 or TRBD2 (5 bases each). CDR3 length: 15 amino acids. Trimming shortened V by 5 bases and J by 0 bases, and 11 bases separated the two germline ends. As DNA, the CDR3 is TGTGCCAGCAGTCGGACAACTAGCTCCTACAATGAGCAGTTCTTC. It is translated as CASSRTTSSYNEQFF.

The V call is TRBV20-1, the J call TRBJ2-1; D is possibly TRBD2 (5 bases). Germline assignment: CDR1 DFQATT and CDR2 SNEGSKA (reference sequence). There are 16 residues in the CDR3. Trimming removed 6 bases at V and 2 bases at J, with 20 bases between. The CDR3 spells CSAPAGGFLPYNEQFF. CDR3 nucleotide sequence: TGCAGTGCCCCGGCCGGCGGGTTCCTCCCCTACAATGAGCAGTTCTTC.

This clonotype was seen ten or more times. This chain links TRBV28 with TRBJ1-3; TRBD1 matches at 7 bases. Germline values: CDR1 MDHEN, CDR2 SYDVKM. CDR3 size: 16 residues. With V trimmed by 4 bases and J by 6 bases, 12 bases remained unmatched. The DNA for the CDR3 is TGTGCCAGCAGTTCACACATCCCCACAGGGGAAAACACCATATATTTT. It translates to CASSSHIPTGENTIYF.

The V gene is TRBV20-1, the J gene TRBJ2-2; D is uncertain. V was clipped by 2 bases and J by 6 bases, with 7 bases between them. Germline V gene sequence: CDR1 DFQATT, CDR2 SNEGSKA (reference sequence). The CDR3 sequence is 12 residues long. The CDR3 loop reads CSARIVAGELFF. The CDR3 region has the DNA TGCAGTGCTAGAATAGTCGCCGGGGAGCTGTTTTTT.

This clonotype was recorded many times. This rearrangement joins TRBV30 to TRBJ1-4; possible D gene TRBD1, 6 bases. The CDR3 loop spans 19 amino acids. V lost 0 bases to trimming and J lost 6 bases, with 26 bases between them. Germline V gene sequence: CDR1 GTSNPN, CDR2 SVGIG (reference sequence). The CDR3 nucleotides read TGTGCCTGGAGTGTATTCATGGACAGCAGCTGGAGGATCCATGAAAAACTGTTTTTT. This encodes CAWSVFMDSSWRIHEKLFF. Full variable domain (rest looked up from reference TRBV30 and TRBJ1-4): SQTIHQWPATLVQPVGSPLSLECTVEGTSNPNLYWYRQAAGRGLQLLFYSVGIGQISSEVPQNLSASRPQDRQFILSSKKLLLSDSGFYLCAWSVFMDSSWRIHEKLFFGSGTQLSVL.

At least ten counts were recorded for this clonotype. Its ends do not fully match the called genes, so a read error is possible. This sequence joins TRBV12-3 or TRBV12-4 and TRBJ2-5, with 11 bases lining up with TRBD2. This CDR3 spans 15 amino acids. DNA of the CDR3: TGTGCCAGCAGTCTAGCGGGAGGAGGCCAAGAGACCCAGTACTTC. It encodes CASSLAGGGQETQYF.

This clonotype has at least ten counts. The chain combines TRBV7-2 with TRBJ2-1, with D uncertain. Germline CDR1 is SGHTA and CDR2 is FQGNSA. The germline V and J ends were trimmed by 8 bases and 6 bases, with 11 bases remaining between them. CDR3 length equals 12 residues. CDR3 DNA: TGTGCCAGCCGTGCAGGCTTCAATGAGCAGTTCTTC. Protein product: CASRAGFNEQFF.

This clonotype was observed at least ten times. The chain joins TRBV5-1 to TRBJ2-1; no reliable D call. Germline V lookup: CDR1 SGHRS, CDR2 YFSETQ. This CDR3 spans 14 amino acids. The V and J ends lost 5 bases and 8 bases respectively, with 17 bases between them. The DNA for the CDR3 is TGCGCCAGCAGATTACAATCCCCAATTGATGAGCAGTTCTTC. Its translation: CASRLQSPIDEQFF.

By share, this clonotype counts as medium-sized. The chain links TRBV5-1 to TRBJ1-2; the D gene is possibly TRBD1 (5 bases). CDR3 length: 13 residues. The germline V and J ends were trimmed by 0 bases and 6 bases, with 9 bases remaining between them. CDR1 and CDR2 (germline): SGHRS, YFSETQ. CDR3 DNA sequence: TGCGCCAGCAGCTTGGCGGCAGGGAATGGCTACACCTTC. It codes for CASSLAAGNGYTF.

This clonotype is deemed medium-sized. The CDR3 loop reads CASSQGSGELFF. CDR3 DNA: TGTGCCAGCAGCCAGGGGTCCGGGGAGCTGTTTTTT. This chain connects TRBV3-1 to TRBJ2-2; D gene uncertain. V shed 3 bases and J shed 6 bases, with 5 bases lying between them. Germline V CDR1 and CDR2: LGHDT, YNNKEL (reference sequence). This CDR3 spans 12 amino acids.

This clonotype rates as medium-sized (0.01 to 0.1%). The V gene is TRBV7-2, the J gene TRBJ2-2; no clear D. The CDR3 spans 14 residues. Germline V CDR1 and CDR2: SGHTA, FQGNSA. The ends were cut back, 5 bases at V and 5 bases at J, with 12 bases in the middle. CDR3 amino acids: CASSPTRSTGELFF. The CDR3 coding sequence is TGTGCCAGCAGCCCCACCAGGTCGACCGGGGAGCTGTTTTTT.

A few counts support this clonotype. This chain uses TRBV20-1 with TRBJ2-7; TRBD1 might be the D (5 bases). The germline V gene encodes CDR1 DFQATT and CDR2 SNEGSKA (reference sequence). This CDR3 is built from 12 residues. Trimming pared 4 bases from V and 9 bases from J, leaving 16 bases between. The DNA for the CDR3 is TGCAGTGCTATCAAACAGGTACCTCCGCAGTACTTC. Translation: CSAIKQVPPQYF.

The rearrangement uses TRBV6-5 and TRBJ1-1, with D hard to call. CDR3 length: 14 amino acids. The germline CDR1 and CDR2 sequences are MNHEY and SVGAGI. The V gene lost 6 bases and the J gene lost 2 bases, with 13 bases spanning the gap. The CDR3 loop is CASRQVGGNTEAFF. CDR3 DNA sequence: TGTGCCAGCAGGCAAGTAGGTGGAAACACTGAAGCTTTCTTT.

This clonotype occurred many times. The gene calls are TRBV11-2 and TRBJ2-1; no definite D call. Germline V gene data show CDR1 as SGHAT and CDR2 as FQNNGV. The CDR3 is 12 residues long. V shed 1 base and J shed 8 bases, with 6 bases lying between them. Here the CDR3 DNA reads TGTGCCAGCAGCTTAGTTCCATATGAGCAGTTCTTC. Translation: CASSLVPYEQFF. Supplemented by reference TRBV11-2 and TRBJ2-1, the full variable domain reads EAGVAQSPRYKIIEKRQSVAFWCNPISGHATLYWYQQILGQGPKLLIQFQNNGVVDDSQLPKDRFSAERLKGVDSTLKIQPAKLEDSAVYLCASSLVPYEQFFGPGTRLTVL.